The 11 T cell receptor beta chains in this list originate from one sample, sequenced in a study of T cell clonotyping in hematopoietic cell transplantation. Profiling relied on immunoSEQ multiplex PCR, and the TCRdb table lists in-frame clones only, not all of them. The repertoire holds roughly 40,000 clones, approximately 95% seen once, with approximately 0.9% in the top ten. Sequences were obtained from peripheral blood mononuclear cells. The receptors shown here come from a man younger than 40 in good health. Some clones in this sample may be carry-over from other donors' samples.

The count of this clone is one. J is TRBJ2-1 and V is TRBV11-2, with 15 bases aligning to TRBD2. The V segment lost 3 bases and the J segment 4 bases; nucleotides outside the gene matches: 10. The CDR3 is 19 residues long. Germline V gene sequence: CDR1 SGHAT, CDR2 FQNNGV. CDR3 DNA sequence: TGTGCCAGCAGCTTCAGACAAGGACTAGCGGGGGGGTATTACAATGAGCAGTTCTTC. Translating gives CASSFRQGLAGGYYNEQFF.

V usage is TRBV27 and J usage is TRBJ2-6; unclear D gene. Germline assignment: CDR1 MNHEY and CDR2 SMNVEV (reference sequence). The CDR3 length is 14 residues. Trimming took off 5 bases at V and 0 bases at J, with 5 bases between the two ends. CDR3 protein: CASSLRSGANVLTF. Written as DNA, the CDR3 is TGTGCCAGCAGTCTCCGCTCTGGGGCCAACGTCCTGACTTTC.

The V and J genes are TRBV6-6 and TRBJ1-1, with TRBD1 as a possible D gene (5 bases). The CDR3 loop spans 15 amino acids. From germline, CDR1 is MNHNY and CDR2 SVGAGI (reference sequence). With 8 bases removed from V and 7 bases from J, the gap between germline ends came to 23 bases. CDR3 region: CASGGFGETSYEAFF. CDR3 in DNA: TGTGCCAGCGGGGGTTTTGGGGAGACCAGTTATGAAGCTTTCTTT.

CDR3 sequence (DNA): TGTGCCAGCAGCTTAATGATCGGGACTAGCGGGGCTTACAATGAGCAGTTCTTC. Protein sequence: CASSLMIGTSGAYNEQFF. The chain is built from TRBV7-3 and TRBJ2-1, with TRBD2 matching 13 bases. V shed 1 base and J 4 bases; nucleotides not matched to a gene: 7. CDR1 and CDR2 from the germline V gene are SGHTA and FQGTGA. This CDR3 spans 18 amino acids. Using reference TRBV7-3 and TRBJ2-1 for the parts outside the CDR3, the full variable domain is GAGVSQTPSNKVTEKGKYVELRCDPISGHTALYWYRQSLGQGPEFLIYFQGTGAADDSGLPNDRFFAVRPEGSVSTLKIQRTERGDSAVYLCASSLMIGTSGAYNEQFFGPGTRLTVL.

CDR3 nucleotide sequence: TGTGCCAGCAGCTTATTAGGAGGGTCCCAAGCTTTCTTT. This codes for CASSLLGGSQAFF. This sequence joins TRBV7-3 and TRBJ1-1, with D unclear. The germline V and J ends were trimmed by 2 bases and 9 bases, with 13 bases remaining between them. The CDR3 is made up of 13 amino acids. CDR1 is SGHTA, CDR2 FQGTGA, per germline.

This chain uses TRBV29-1 with TRBJ2-7; D call uncertain. This CDR3 comprises 15 residues. Trimming took off 6 bases at V and 2 bases at J, with 20 bases between the two ends. Germline CDR1 is SQVTM and CDR2 is ANQGSEA. In DNA, the CDR3 is TGCAGCGTCAGAGCGACGGCCCAAGGGCCCTACGAGCAGTACTTC. Its translation is CSVRATAQGPYEQYF.

V is TRBV6-5 and J is TRBJ1-6; 9 bases are shared with TRBD1. The CDR3 length is 14 residues. Germline CDR1 reads MNHEY; CDR2 reads SVGAGI. The ends lost 4 bases at V and 10 bases at J; junction bases unmatched: 5. The CDR3 nucleotides are TGTGCCAGCAGTTGGGAGGACAGGGGATCACCCCTCCACTTT. The encoded protein is CASSWEDRGSPLHF.

The chain has TRBV4-2 and TRBJ2-7; no clear D. The CDR3 length is 15 residues. Germline lookup yields CDR1 LGHNA and CDR2 YNFKEQ. Trimming took off 4 bases at V and 3 bases at J, with 16 bases between the two ends. The CDR3 region is CASSPTLARSYEQYF. CDR3 DNA: TGTGCCAGCAGCCCAACCCTCGCACGGAGCTACGAGCAGTACTTC.

The V gene is TRBV7-9, the J gene TRBJ2-7; no clear D gene. This CDR3 contains 15 residues. In germline, CDR1 is SEHNR, CDR2 FQNEAQ (reference sequence). Trimming pared 5 bases from V and 4 bases from J, leaving 18 bases between. The CDR3 region is CASSLDRTALYEQYF. The CDR3, as DNA: TGTGCCAGCAGCCTGGACCGGACCGCGCTATACGAGCAGTACTTC.

CDR3 residues: CASSYPGTTEAFF. In DNA form, the CDR3 reads TGTGCCAGCAGTTACCCCGGGACGACTGAAGCTTTCTTT. This chain links TRBV6-5 with TRBJ1-1; TRBD1 might be the D (5 bases). Per the germline V gene, CDR1 is MNHEY and CDR2 is SVGAGI. The CDR3 contains 13 residues. Trimming took off 2 bases at V and 5 bases at J, with 9 bases between the two ends.

The chain joins TRBV28 to TRBJ2-3, with a weak D call TRBD1 (5 bases). Germline CDR1 reads MDHEN; CDR2 reads SYDVKM. The CDR3 covers 17 residues. V shed 5 bases and J shed 1 base, with 19 bases lying between them. CDR3 protein: CASSPALDRLGTDTQYF. CDR3 nucleotides: TGTGCCAGCAGTCCCGCACTCGACAGACTTGGCACAGATACGCAGTATTTT.